The source of this TCR beta chain is a study of blood T cells in healthy people across ages. Study observations and caveats: Lack of knowledge of donor CMV status possibly confounded expanded clonotype changes.

A sample-barcoded 5' primer and a J-beta primer mix were used in a second PCR of roughly 7 to 11 cycles. Each CDR3 protein is one row after TCRdb ran MiXCR on the 5' RACE reads. The sample carries approximately 820,000 distinct CDR3 sequences, 40% to 50% recorded once. With 2 bases clipped from V and 3 bases from J, the junction kept 2 bases outside the gene matches. This CDR3 has 14 amino acids. The germline V gene has CDR1 SGDLS and CDR2 YYNGEE. As to this clonotype: Its antigen is unidentified.

This rearrangement joins TRBV9 to TRBJ2-3, with 8 bases that match TRBD2. Sequences were obtained from blood. This TCR derives from a man in his sixties in good health. This CDR3 is CASSVTSATDTQYF. CDR3 in DNA: TGTGCCAGCAGCGTGACTAGCGCAACAGATACGCAGTATTTT. The variable domain in full, with the rest retrieved from reference TRBV9 and TRBJ2-3, is DSGVTQTPKHLITATGQRVTLRCSPRSGDLSVYWYQQSLDQGLQFLIQYYNGEERAKGNILERFSAQQFPDLHSELNLSSLELGDSALYFCASSVTSATDTQYFGPGTRLTVL.